Following are 6 T cell receptor beta chains from one sample sequenced in a study of identical twins. MiXCR, run by TCRdb on the 5' RACE reads, gives a single entry per CDR3 protein. The sample includes some 1,600,000 distinct CDR3 sequences, under 35% of them seen just once. The source material was cord blood. The receptors stem from a newborn girl in good health.

This clonotype has only a few counts. The CDR3: CASSFFLAGGHSTSKRDTQYF. CDR3 DNA: TGTGCCAGCAGCTTCTTCCTAGCGGGAGGACATTCCACCTCAAAGAGGGATACGCAGTATTTT. The chain links TRBV13 to TRBJ2-3, with 11 bases matching TRBD2. Per the germline V gene, CDR1 is PRHDT and CDR2 is FYEKMQ (reference sequence). The ends lost 3 bases at V and 6 bases at J; junction bases unmatched: 23. CDR3 length: 21 residues.

The rearrangement links TRBV3-1 to TRBJ1-6; D is unclear. CDR3 length: 13 amino acids. Germline V gene lookup returns CDR1 LGHDT and CDR2 YNNKEL (reference sequence). Trimming took off 1 base at V and 7 bases at J, with 5 bases between the two ends. The CDR3 reads CASSQVRNSPLHF. CDR3 sequence (DNA): TGTGCCAGCAGCCAAGTGCGAAATTCACCCCTCCACTTT.

The chain recombines TRBV10-3 with TRBJ2-3; 14 bases match TRBD2. Trimming at V came to 3 bases and at J to 5 bases, leaving 7 bases not matched to a gene. Germline CDR1 is ENHRY and CDR2 is SYGVKD. This CDR3 is built from 17 residues. CDR3 amino acids: CAISDGGLAGERDTQYF. CDR3 nucleotides: TGTGCCATCAGTGATGGGGGACTAGCGGGAGAAAGAGATACGCAGTATTTT.

This clonotype was seen more than once but under ten times. CDR3 in amino acids: CAITDSTDTQYF. The CDR3 DNA sequence: TGTGCCATCACGGACAGCACAGATACGCAGTATTTT. V is TRBV10-3 and J is TRBJ2-3; D uncertain. This CDR3 has 12 amino acids. From germline, CDR1 is ENHRY and CDR2 SYGVKD. V was cut by 7 bases and J by 0 bases, with 5 bases left in between.

This chain joins TRBV9 and TRBJ2-2; TRBD1 or TRBD2 may be the D gene (5 bases each). Germline assignment: CDR1 SGDLS and CDR2 YYNGEE. The CDR3 is 14 amino acids. V was pared by 10 bases and J by 5 bases, with 18 bases between. The CDR3 DNA sequence: TGTGCCCTCCACCGGGGCCATCGGACCGGGGAGCTGTTTTTT. Amino acid sequence: CALHRGHRTGELFF.

Concerning this clonotype itself: Sequence at one end of the junction differs from germline and may be a read error. The chain links TRBV25-1 to TRBJ2-5; TRBD1 is a possible D gene (6 bases). The germline CDR1 and CDR2 sequences are MGHDK and SYGVNS. The CDR3 totals 14 residues. DNA of the CDR3: TGTGCCAGCAGTGCGCAGGGGATGGAAGAGTCCCAGTACTTC. Its protein is CASSAQGMEESQYF. The whole variable domain, filled in from reference TRBV25-1 and TRBJ2-5, reads EADIYQTPRYLVIGTGKKITLECSQTMGHDKMYWYQQDPGMELHLIHYSYGVNSTEKGDLSSESTVSRIRTEHFPLTLESARPSHTSQYLCASSAQGMEESQYFGPGTRLLVL.